Listed below are T cell receptor beta chains from one sample, sequenced in a study of PD-1 blockade in classical Hodgkin lymphoma. Repertoires were generated with immunoSEQ multiplex PCR, while TCRdb's copy carries only in-frame clones and drops some. The sample has about 35,000 clones; about nine tenths are singletons. The starting material was CD4+ T cells from blood, obtained at baseline. Every receptor here comes from a human donor with classical Hodgkin lymphoma. The CDR3 runs from the conserved cysteine through the conserved F or W. D genes are given only for firm matches. Clone size, where shown, is once, few, many, or a class for clones that have expanded.

cdr3_nt	cdr3_aa	clone_size	v_call	j_call	d_call
TGTGCCAGCAGCGTAGAGCCCCCGTGGATTCGTGGCTACACCTTC	CASSVEPPWIRGYTF	NA	TRBV9	TRBJ1-2	NA
TGCAGCGTTGTGGGTTCCTTAGCGGGAGGCGGTTTGGAGACCCAGTACTTC	CSVVGSLAGGGLETQYF	once	TRBV29-1	TRBJ2-5	TRBD2
TGCGCCAGCAGCTTGGTTTCAGGCATGAACACTGAAGCTTTCTTT	CASSLVSGMNTEAFF	NA	TRBV5-1	TRBJ1-1	NA
TGTGCCAGCAGTCTGACCGGGACAGGGACAGATACGCAGTATTTT	CASSLTGTGTDTQYF	NA	TRBV28	TRBJ2-3	TRBD1
TGTGCCAGCAGCTTGGGGACCACAAACACCGGGGAGCTGTTTTTT	CASSLGTTNTGELFF	NA	TRBV5-4	TRBJ2-2	NA
TGTGCCTGGGCGGGAAACACCATATATTTT	CAWAGNTIYF	NA	TRBV30	TRBJ1-3	NA
TGCAGCGTCGATGTGGGGCTCGGACTCCTTAATGAGCAGTTCTTC	CSVDVGLGLLNEQFF	NA	TRBV29-1	TRBJ2-1	NA
TGTGCCAGCTCACCAGAACGCCTCCGCACAGATACGCAGTATTTT	CASSPERLRTDTQYF	NA	TRBV18	TRBJ2-3	NA
TGCGCCAGTTCTCTGTCTACGGGCCTCGGAGGGGAGCAGTACTTC	CASSLSTGLGGEQYF	NA	TRBV10-1	TRBJ2-7	NA
TGTGCCAGTAGTATTGAGGGGACAGGCAGTCAGCCCCAGCATTTT	CASSIEGTGSQPQHF	few	TRBV19	TRBJ1-5	TRBD1
TGCGCCAGCAGCTTGGGGGTAGGACGTGGTGAAAAACTGTTTTTT	CASSLGVGRGEKLFF	NA	TRBV5-1	TRBJ1-4	NA
TGTGCCAGCAGCCACAACACATACGAGCAGTACTTC	CASSHNTYEQYF	few	TRBV14	TRBJ2-7	NA
TGTGCCAGCAGCTTAGGTCCAGGGGGCACTGAAGCTTTCTTT	CASSLGPGGTEAFF	NA	TRBV7-9	TRBJ1-1	TRBD1
TGTGCCAGCAGCTTACACCCCAGGACTAGCGGTTATGGCTACGAGCAGTACTTC	CASSLHPRTSGYGYEQYF	NA	TRBV7-2	TRBJ2-7	TRBD2
TGTGCCAGTAGTATCAACAGCTCTCCCTACAATGAGCAGTTCTTC	CASSINSSPYNEQFF	NA	TRBV19	TRBJ2-1	NA
TGCGCCAGCAGCCAAGCAGGGGGGACAACTAATGAAAAACTGTTTTTT	CASSQAGGTTNEKLFF	NA	TRBV4-1	TRBJ1-4	TRBD1
TGTGCCAGCAGTTACAACGAAGCGGGAGGGACCGGGGAGCTGTTTTTT	CASSYNEAGGTGELFF	NA	TRBV6-5	TRBJ2-2	TRBD2
TGTGCCAGCAGTTTGAGGGGCGGCTATGGCTACACCTTC	CASSLRGGYGYTF	NA	TRBV28	TRBJ1-2	NA
TGTGCCAGCCACTCTACAGCGAACACTGAAGCTTTCTTT	CASHSTANTEAFF	NA	TRBV6-5	TRBJ1-1	NA
TGTGCCAGCAGGGGGACAGGGGCGGGAGAGAACTATGGCTACACCTTC	CASRGTGAGENYGYTF	NA	TRBV9	TRBJ1-2	TRBD1
TGTGCCAGCAGCCCGAGGTGGGAGTCCCTCGAGCAGTACTTC	CASSPRWESLEQYF	NA	TRBV9	TRBJ2-7	NA
TGTGCCAGCACCCCGTTGGGGCTAGCGGACACCGGGGAGCTGTTTTTT	CASTPLGLADTGELFF	NA	TRBV5-6	TRBJ2-2	TRBD2
TGTGCCAGCAGTTGGGGACAGAGCAATCAGCCCCAGCATTTT	CASSWGQSNQPQHF	NA	TRBV6-1	TRBJ1-5	TRBD1
TGTGCCAGCACCCAAGCGGGGGGGACCTACGAGCAGTACTTC	CASTQAGGTYEQYF	once	TRBV6-5	TRBJ2-7	TRBD2
TGTGCCAGCAGCCAAGCGTCTAGCGTGAACACAGATACGCAGTATTTT	CASSQASSVNTDTQYF	NA	TRBV4-2	TRBJ2-3	NA
TGTGCCAGCAGCTTGTTCCAGGGAGGGGTGCTTAGCAATCAGCCCCAGCATTTT	CASSLFQGGVLSNQPQHF	NA	TRBV5-8	TRBJ1-5	NA
TGCGCCAGCAGCCGTGATGATTGGTACTCTGGGGCCAACGTCCTGACTTTC	CASSRDDWYSGANVLTF	NA	TRBV4-1	TRBJ2-6	NA
TGTGCCAGCAGCTTGTCATTCGGGGGTTTGGAGACCCAGTACTTC	CASSLSFGGLETQYF	NA	TRBV5-4	TRBJ2-5	NA
TGTGCCTGGAGAGGGGACAGCTTAAACTATGGCTACACCTTC	CAWRGDSLNYGYTF	NA	TRBV30	TRBJ1-2	TRBD1
TGTGCCAGCAGCGTTTGGGAGTATCCCTACGAGCAGTACTTC	CASSVWEYPYEQYF	NA	TRBV9	TRBJ2-7	NA
TGTGCCTGCCAGAAGGACAGGGGAAGTTCACCCCTCCACTTT	CACQKDRGSSPLHF	NA	TRBV30	TRBJ1-6	TRBD1
TGTGCCAGTGACACCGGTTCTAGCTTTGGTGAGCAGTTCTTC	CASDTGSSFGEQFF	NA	TRBV19	TRBJ2-1	NA
TGTGCCAGCAGCGCGATGGTGACAGGGAGGTACGAGCAGTACTTC	CASSAMVTGRYEQYF	NA	TRBV5-6	TRBJ2-7	NA
TGTGCCAGTAGGCGGACAGGGAACACAGATACGCAGTATTTT	CASRRTGNTDTQYF	NA	TRBV19	TRBJ2-3	TRBD1
TGTGCCTCACAGGGTAGGAGTATCATTGAAGCTTTCTTT	CASQGRSIIEAFF	NA	TRBV30	TRBJ1-1	NA
TGTGCCTGGAAGGGGTACGAGGCTGAAGCTTTCTTT	CAWKGYEAEAFF	NA	TRBV30	TRBJ1-1	NA
TGTGCCAGCAGTAGGACAGTTTCCTACGAGCAGTACTTC	CASSRTVSYEQYF	NA	TRBV2	TRBJ2-7	NA
TGTGCCAGCAGTTGGACAGGGAACAATCAGCCCCAGCATTTT	CASSWTGNNQPQHF	NA	TRBV2	TRBJ1-5	TRBD1
TGTGCCAGCAGTTCACTTACGGCCGGGGAGCTGTTTTTT	CASSSLTAGELFF	once	TRBV11-2	TRBJ2-2	NA
TGTGCCACCAGCATTTCCAGAACTCTTGACTTC	CATSISRTLDF	once	TRBV15	TRBJ2-7	NA
TGTGCCAGCAGTTTAGGAGGGACCTCCGAGCAGTACTTC	CASSLGGTSEQYF	NA	TRBV28	TRBJ2-7	NA
TGTGCCACCAGCAGAGAAAGGCTAGATCCAAAGAATGAGCAGTTCTTC	CATSRERLDPKNEQFF	NA	TRBV15	TRBJ2-1	NA
TGTGCCAGCAGCCAGCGGACAGGGTCACCAAGCGGGGACGATTACAATGAGCAGTTCTTC	CASSQRTGSPSGDDYNEQFF	NA	TRBV14	TRBJ2-1	NA
TGTGCCAGCATATTGGGGCGACAGACTGAAGCTTTCTTT	CASILGRQTEAFF	NA	TRBV6-1	TRBJ1-1	NA
TGTGCCAGCAGCGTCGATCCAGCGGGAGGGTTGGATTACAATGAGCAGTTCTTC	CASSVDPAGGLDYNEQFF	NA	TRBV9	TRBJ2-1	TRBD2
TGTGCCAGCAGCTTAGGCCCCGGGAACACTGAAGCTTTCTTT	CASSLGPGNTEAFF	once	TRBV7-1	TRBJ1-1	NA